The clone carrying this TCR beta chain was counted between two and nine times. Its antigen is not known. Time point defined: healthy volunteer bleed at 6 weeks. Someone pulled total RNA out of unfractionated whole blood. These data originate in a study of human T cells and chemical hapten exposure. For the study at large: Small pooled library volume differences chiefly drove per-sample TCR yield variation. Study findings and constraints: Sensitizing with DPC caused no change in TCRs above 1 in 1000 frequency.

It was the library that attached unique molecular identifiers to individual cDNA molecules. Per the original data handling: Samples had a median of about 95,000 TCRs, ranging about 20,000 to 690,600. MiXCR, applied by TCRdb to the RACE reads, yields one record per CDR3 protein. The V and J calls shown here were made by TCRdb, not taken from the authors' results. The sample consists of 65,000 or so distinct CDR3 sequences, about 6% of them appearing once. Germline CDR1 reads MNHEY; CDR2 reads SVGEGT. V was shortened by 4 bases and J by 8 bases, with 6 bases between the two germline ends. The CDR3 length is 11 residues.

Sample: whole blood. The V gene is TRBV6-2 or TRBV6-3, the J gene TRBJ2-1; D ambiguous. This TCR came from a female donor in good health. Some clones in this sample may be carry-over from other donors' samples. CDR3 nucleotides: TGTGCCAGCAGTTCTATCTATGAGCAGTTCTTC. Translated: CASSSIYEQFF.